One and the same sample provided the 12 T cell receptor beta chains below, sequenced in a study of CD4 T cell repertoires in COVID-19. Assay: immunoSEQ multiplex PCR; the TCRdb copy retains only in-frame clones and omits some. This table has 20,000 to 30,000 clones, over 90% appearing once. These memory T cells were uncultured and sequenced directly after ex vivo isolation. The source material was circulating follicular helper CD4+ T cells (cTfh) from blood, sampled before the COVID-19 pandemic. These receptors all stem from a human donor who had COVID-19.

The chain uses TRBV6-1 and TRBJ2-4, with 8 bases matching TRBD1. The CDR3 sequence is 13 residues long. Trimming removed 4 bases from V and 5 bases from J; junction bases left unmatched: 1. Germline V gene data show CDR1 as MNHNS and CDR2 as SASEGT. The CDR3 region is CASSAGGENIQYF. The CDR3, as DNA: TGTGCCAGCAGTGCAGGGGGCGAAAACATTCAGTACTTC.

V is TRBV5-8 and J is TRBJ2-7; 11 bases agree with TRBD2. The V gene end was trimmed by 1 base and the J gene end by 3 bases; junction bases not matched to a gene: 3. The germline V gene encodes CDR1 SGHTS and CDR2 YDEGEE. CDR3 length equals 15 residues. Here the CDR3 reads CASSLTSGGDYEQYF. As DNA, the CDR3 is TGTGCCAGCAGCTTGACTAGCGGGGGAGACTACGAGCAGTACTTC.

This rearrangement joins TRBV7-2 to TRBJ1-1; D possibly corresponds to TRBD1 (5 bases). V lost 0 bases to trimming and J lost 3 bases, with 17 bases between them. This CDR3 is 17 amino acids long. The germline CDR1 and CDR2 sequences are SGHTA and FQGNSA. The CDR3 DNA reads TGTGCCAGCAGCTTAGCCCCCCTCAGGGAATTTGACACTGAAGCTTTCTTT. This translates into CASSLAPLREFDTEAFF.

The chain has TRBV6-1 and TRBJ1-1, with 12 bases matching TRBD1. V was clipped by 2 bases and J by 1 base; unmatched bases: 5. The CDR3 totals 17 residues. Germline assignment: CDR1 MNHNS and CDR2 SASEGT. Here the CDR3 DNA reads TGTGCCAGCAGTGAAAAGGGACAGGGGGCTAAGAACACTGAAGCTTTCTTT. Protein: CASSEKGQGAKNTEAFF.

CDR3 bases: TGTGCCAGCAGCCTCGGGGTTAGCTCCTACAATGAGCAGTTCTTC. Translating it yields CASSLGVSSYNEQFF. The V gene is TRBV7-2, the J gene TRBJ2-1, with D possibly TRBD2 on 5 matching bases. V lost 5 bases and J lost 0, with 11 bases in between. Germline assignment: CDR1 SGHTA and CDR2 FQGNSA. This CDR3 has 15 residues. Full variable domain (rest looked up from reference TRBV7-2 and TRBJ2-1): GAGVSQSPSNKVTEKGKDVELRCDPISGHTALYWYRQSLGQGLEFLIYFQGNSAPDKSGLPSDRFSAERTGGSVSTLTIQRTQQEDSAVYLCASSLGVSSYNEQFFGPGTRLTVL.

The rearrangement links TRBV29-1 to TRBJ2-7; tentative D call: TRBD1 (5 bases). Per the germline V gene, CDR1 is SQVTM and CDR2 is ANQGSEA. V lost 6 bases and J lost 0, with 9 bases in between. The CDR3 is 12 amino acids. CDR3 protein: CSVDSLSYEQYF. The CDR3 bases are TGCAGCGTCGACAGCCTCTCCTACGAGCAGTACTTC.

The rearrangement joins TRBV9 to TRBJ2-1; no clear D. The CDR3 contains 14 residues. CDR1 and CDR2 from the germline V gene are SGDLS and YYNGEE. V dropped 0 bases and J dropped 5 bases, with 9 bases sitting between them. CDR3 region: CASSVALGNNEQFF. For the CDR3, the DNA is TGTGCCAGCAGCGTAGCTCTCGGTAACAATGAGCAGTTCTTC.

This chain joins TRBV5-4 and TRBJ2-7; D gene uncertain. The CDR3 covers 14 residues. Germline V CDR1 and CDR2: SGHNT, YYREEE (reference sequence). Trimming pared 0 bases from V and 4 bases from J, leaving 11 bases between. CDR3 sequence: CASSLDGGPYEQYF. The CDR3 DNA reads TGTGCCAGCAGCTTGGACGGCGGCCCGTACGAGCAGTACTTC.

This chain links TRBV11-2 with TRBJ2-3, with D unclear. Between the trimmed V and J ends, which lost 1 base and 5 bases, there was a span of 7 bases. CDR1 and CDR2 from the germline V gene are SGHAT and FQNNGV. The CDR3 covers 13 residues. For the CDR3, the DNA is TGTGCCAGCAGCTTAGGAGGAAAAGATACGCAGTATTTT. It codes for CASSLGGKDTQYF.

The J gene is TRBJ1-2, the V gene TRBV10-2, with unresolved D. CDR1 is WSHSY, CDR2 SAAADI, per germline. This CDR3 spans 15 amino acids. V gave up 3 bases and J gave up 8 bases, with 19 bases separating them. CDR3 bases: TGCGCCAGCAGTGAAGCGGGCGGGAAAGATAGGGGCTACACCTTC. Protein: CASSEAGGKDRGYTF.

The chain uses TRBV7-9 and TRBJ1-2; 7 bases match TRBD1. This CDR3 has 14 amino acids. With V trimmed by 7 bases and J by 5 bases, 10 bases remained unmatched. Germline V lookup: CDR1 SEHNR, CDR2 FQNEAQ (reference sequence). This CDR3 is CASTRGQGGYGYTF. The DNA of the CDR3 is TGTGCCAGCACGAGGGGGCAGGGTGGTTATGGCTACACCTTC.

The CDR3 nucleotides read TGTGCCACCTCGGGGGTATACAATGAAAAACTGTTTTTT. Its translation: CATSGVYNEKLFF. The chain has TRBV6-1 and TRBJ1-4; D may be TRBD1 (5 bases). V was pared by 10 bases and J by 5 bases, with 14 bases between. Germline CDR1 MNHNS, CDR2 SASEGT. CDR3 length: 13 amino acids.